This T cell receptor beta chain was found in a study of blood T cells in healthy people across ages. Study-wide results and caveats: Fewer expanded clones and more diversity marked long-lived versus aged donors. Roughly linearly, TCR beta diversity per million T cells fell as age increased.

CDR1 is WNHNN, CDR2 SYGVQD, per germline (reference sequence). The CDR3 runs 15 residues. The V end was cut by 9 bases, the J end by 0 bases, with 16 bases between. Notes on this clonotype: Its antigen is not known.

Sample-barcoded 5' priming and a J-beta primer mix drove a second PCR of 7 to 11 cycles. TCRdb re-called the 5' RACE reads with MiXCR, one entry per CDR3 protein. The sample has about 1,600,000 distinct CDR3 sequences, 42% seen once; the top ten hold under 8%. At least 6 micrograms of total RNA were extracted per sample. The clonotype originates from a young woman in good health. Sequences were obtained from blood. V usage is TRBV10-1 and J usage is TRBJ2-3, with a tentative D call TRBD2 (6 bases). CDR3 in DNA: TGCGCCAGTAACCGGGACTCCGCCAGCACAGATACGCAGTATTTT. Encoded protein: CASNRDSASTDTQYF.